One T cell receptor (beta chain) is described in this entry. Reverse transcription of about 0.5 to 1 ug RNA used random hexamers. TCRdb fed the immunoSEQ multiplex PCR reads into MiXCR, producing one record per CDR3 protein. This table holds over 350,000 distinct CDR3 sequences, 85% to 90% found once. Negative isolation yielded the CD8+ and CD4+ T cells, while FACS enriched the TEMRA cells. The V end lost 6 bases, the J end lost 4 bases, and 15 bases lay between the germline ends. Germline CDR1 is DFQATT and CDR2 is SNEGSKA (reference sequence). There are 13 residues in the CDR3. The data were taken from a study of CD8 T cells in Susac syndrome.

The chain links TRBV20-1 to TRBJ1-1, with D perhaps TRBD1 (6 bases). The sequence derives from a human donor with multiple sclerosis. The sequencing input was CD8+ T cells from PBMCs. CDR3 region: CSASDSKTTEAFF. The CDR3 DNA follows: TGCAGTGCCTCGGACAGCAAGACCACTGAAGCTTTCTTT.